The clone carrying this T cell receptor beta chain was observed a single time. Germline assignment: CDR1 SQVTM and CDR2 ANQGSEA. This CDR3 is 12 amino acids long. V gave up 5 bases and J gave up 3 bases, with 11 bases separating them. This sample stems from a study of blood T cell repertoires in COVID-19. Study as a whole: Donors in the United States, Italy and Spain gave samples during acute or convalescent COVID-19. The cDNA or gDNA used as material had been derived from T cells, B-cell-depleted T cells, or PBMCs.

In the original analysis: Counts of nucleated cells, estimated from reference gene primer amplification, were obtained. Repertoires were generated with immunoSEQ multiplex PCR, while TCRdb's copy carries only in-frame clones and drops some. That table supplies the V and J calls and clone size; D and trimming were determined from the DNA. The sample yields under 170,000 clones, 80% to 90% seen once. This clonotype originated in a man between 65 and 85 years old with acute or convalescent COVID-19. This chain joins TRBV29-1 and TRBJ2-7, with a possible D match to TRBD2 (7 bases). The sequencing input was peripheral blood. CDR3 region: CSVRGGGYEQYF. Here the CDR3 DNA reads TGCAGCGTTAGGGGGGGCGGCTACGAGCAGTACTTC.